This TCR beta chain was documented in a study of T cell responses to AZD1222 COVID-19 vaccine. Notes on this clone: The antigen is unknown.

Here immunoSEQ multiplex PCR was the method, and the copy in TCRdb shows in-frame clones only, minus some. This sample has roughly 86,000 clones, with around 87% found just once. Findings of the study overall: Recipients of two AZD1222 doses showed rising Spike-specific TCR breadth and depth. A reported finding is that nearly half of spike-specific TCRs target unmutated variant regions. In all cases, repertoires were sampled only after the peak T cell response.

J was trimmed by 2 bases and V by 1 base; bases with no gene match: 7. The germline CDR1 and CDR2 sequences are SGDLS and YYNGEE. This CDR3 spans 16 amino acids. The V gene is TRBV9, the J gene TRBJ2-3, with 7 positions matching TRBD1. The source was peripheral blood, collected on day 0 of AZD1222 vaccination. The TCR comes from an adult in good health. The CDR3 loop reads CASSVTQGLFTDTQYF. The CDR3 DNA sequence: TGTGCCAGCAGCGTAACACAGGGGCTATTCACAGATACGCAGTATTTT. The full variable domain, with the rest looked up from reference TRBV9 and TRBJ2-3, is DSGVTQTPKHLITATGQRVTLRCSPRSGDLSVYWYQQSLDQGLQFLIQYYNGEERAKGNILERFSAQQFPDLHSELNLSSLELGDSALYFCASSVTQGLFTDTQYFGPGTRLTVL.